The rows below give T cell receptor beta chains drawn from one sample of a study of T cells in Graves' hyperthyroidism and ophthalmopathy. Each CDR3 protein gets one entry after TCRdb re-called the multiplex PCR reads with MiXCR. The table shows nearly 750,000 distinct CDR3 sequences, with about a third occurring only once. The sample consisted of blood. These receptors were collected from a woman between 40 and 50 years old with Graves' hyperthyroidism. The CDR3 runs from the conserved cysteine through the conserved F or W. The D gene is left open where the match is weak. The listing skips clone size in some rows; elsewhere it reads once, few, many or a size class.

j_gene: TRBJ1-5
v_gene: TRBV6-5
abundance: many
d_gene: -
CDR3nt: TGTGCCAGCAGCGAGGAACTGGGCAATCAGCCCCAGCATTTT
CDR3aa: CASSEELGNQPQHF

j_gene: TRBJ2-5
v_gene: TRBV14
abundance: many
d_gene: TRBD1
CDR3nt: TGTGCCAGCAGCCAGTTGGACAGGGGGCGGGAATACTTC
CDR3aa: CASSQLDRGREYF

j_gene: TRBJ1-2
v_gene: TRBV12-3/TRBV12-4
abundance: many
d_gene: TRBD1
CDR3nt: TGTGCCAGCAGTTACGACAGGGCTAACTATGGCTACACCTTC
CDR3aa: CASSYDRANYGYTF

j_gene: TRBJ1-4
v_gene: TRBV29-1
abundance: -
d_gene: TRBD1
CDR3nt: TGCAGTCTGGCCGGGACAGGGAGTGAAAAACTGTTTTTT
CDR3aa: CSLAGTGSEKLFF

j_gene: TRBJ2-5
v_gene: TRBV7-8
abundance: many
d_gene: TRBD1
CDR3nt: TGTGCCAGCAGCTTAGAAGGGACAGGGTACATGGAGACCCAGTACTTC
CDR3aa: CASSLEGTGYMETQYF

j_gene: TRBJ1-3
v_gene: TRBV2
abundance: few
d_gene: TRBD1
CDR3nt: TGTGCCAGCGGGGGAGCTACCGCAGGGGGCGCCTCTGGAAACACCATATATTTT
CDR3aa: CASGGATAGGASGNTIYF

j_gene: TRBJ2-5
v_gene: TRBV7-2
abundance: -
d_gene: -
CDR3nt: TGTGCCAGCAGCTCCAGCACGGGGTGGGAGACCCAGTACTTC
CDR3aa: CASSSSTGWETQYF

j_gene: TRBJ2-7
v_gene: TRBV27
abundance: -
d_gene: -
CDR3nt: TGTGCCAGCAGCCCCGGACTAGGGGGGGGACCCTACGAGCAGTACTTC
CDR3aa: CASSPGLGGGPYEQYF

j_gene: TRBJ2-5
v_gene: TRBV11-1
abundance: few
d_gene: -
CDR3nt: TGTGCCAGCAGCTTCCCGCCCCAGGGAATCCAAGAGACCCAGTACTTC
CDR3aa: CASSFPPQGIQETQYF

j_gene: TRBJ1-6
v_gene: TRBV19
abundance: few
d_gene: -
CDR3nt: TGTGCCAGTAGAGACAAGAGCTCCTATAATTCACCCCTCCACTTT
CDR3aa: CASRDKSSYNSPLHF

j_gene: TRBJ1-5
v_gene: TRBV6-5
abundance: -
d_gene: -
CDR3nt: TGTGCCACCGTCACGCGGGGGGATCAGCCCCAGCATTTT
CDR3aa: CATVTRGDQPQHF

j_gene: TRBJ2-5
v_gene: TRBV11-2
abundance: -
d_gene: TRBD2
CDR3nt: TGTGCCAGCAGCTTAGCCCTCCTAGCGGGGGAAGAGACCCAGTACTTC
CDR3aa: CASSLALLAGEETQYF

j_gene: TRBJ1-2
v_gene: TRBV19
abundance: few
d_gene: -
CDR3nt: TGTGCCAGTAGTATAGCCGGGCCTCTAAATGGCTACACCTTC
CDR3aa: CASSIAGPLNGYTF

j_gene: TRBJ2-7
v_gene: TRBV2
abundance: -
d_gene: -
CDR3nt: TGTGCCAGCAGCCCCTCGGAGGGATTTTACGAGCAGTACTTC
CDR3aa: CASSPSEGFYEQYF

j_gene: TRBJ1-5
v_gene: TRBV7-2
abundance: many
d_gene: -
CDR3nt: TGTGCCAGCAGCTTAGGGTACATTAGCAATCAGCCCCAGCATTTT
CDR3aa: CASSLGYISNQPQHF

j_gene: TRBJ1-1
v_gene: TRBV20-1
abundance: -
d_gene: TRBD1
CDR3nt: TGCAGTGCTAGGCAGGGGGCGAGGTACACTGAAGCTTTCTTT
CDR3aa: CSARQGARYTEAFF

j_gene: TRBJ2-5
v_gene: TRBV7-2
abundance: many
d_gene: TRBD2
CDR3nt: TGTGCCAGCAGCACTTGGACTAGCGAACAAGAGACCCAGTACTTC
CDR3aa: CASSTWTSEQETQYF

j_gene: TRBJ2-5
v_gene: TRBV29-1
abundance: -
d_gene: -
CDR3nt: TGCAGCGTTGACGACGGGGAAGAGACCCAGTACTTC
CDR3aa: CSVDDGEETQYF

j_gene: TRBJ1-1
v_gene: TRBV19
abundance: many
d_gene: -
CDR3nt: TGTGCCAGTAGTATAGCGCCAGGGAATGAAGCTTTCTTT
CDR3aa: CASSIAPGNEAFF

j_gene: TRBJ2-7
v_gene: TRBV3-1
abundance: -
d_gene: TRBD1
CDR3nt: TGTGCCAGCAGCCAAGATCTCCGTCAGGGGGACGAGCAGTACTTC
CDR3aa: CASSQDLRQGDEQYF

j_gene: TRBJ1-2
v_gene: TRBV10-3
abundance: -
d_gene: -
CDR3nt: TGTGCCATCACCACCGGACAGAGCTACACCTTC
CDR3aa: CAITTGQSYTF

j_gene: TRBJ1-2
v_gene: TRBV7-2
abundance: -
d_gene: TRBD1
CDR3nt: TGTGCCAGCAGCTTATTCGACAGGGCCGGGGATGGCTACACCTTC
CDR3aa: CASSLFDRAGDGYTF